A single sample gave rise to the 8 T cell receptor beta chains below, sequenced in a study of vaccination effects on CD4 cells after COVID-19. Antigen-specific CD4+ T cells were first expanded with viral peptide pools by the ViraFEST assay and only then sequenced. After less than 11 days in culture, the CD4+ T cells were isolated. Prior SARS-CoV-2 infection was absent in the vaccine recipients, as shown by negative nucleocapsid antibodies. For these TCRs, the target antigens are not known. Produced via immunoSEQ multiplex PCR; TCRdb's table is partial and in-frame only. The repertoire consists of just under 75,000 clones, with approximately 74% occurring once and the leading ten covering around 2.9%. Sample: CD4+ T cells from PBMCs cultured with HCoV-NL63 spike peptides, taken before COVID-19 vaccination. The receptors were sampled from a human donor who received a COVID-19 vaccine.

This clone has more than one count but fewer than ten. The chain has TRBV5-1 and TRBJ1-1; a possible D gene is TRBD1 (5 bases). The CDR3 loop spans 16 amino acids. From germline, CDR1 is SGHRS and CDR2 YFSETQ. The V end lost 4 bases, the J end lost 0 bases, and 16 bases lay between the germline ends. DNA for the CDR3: TGCGCCAGCAGCACTTCCAGGACGGACATGAACACTGAAGCTTTCTTT. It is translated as CASSTSRTDMNTEAFF.

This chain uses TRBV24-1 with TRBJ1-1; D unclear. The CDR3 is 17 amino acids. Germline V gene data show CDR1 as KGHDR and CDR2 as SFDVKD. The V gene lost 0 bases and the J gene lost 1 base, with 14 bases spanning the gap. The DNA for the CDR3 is TGTGCCACCAGTGATTTGCTAGACGGCATAGAGAACACTGAAGCTTTCTTT. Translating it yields CATSDLLDGIENTEAFF.

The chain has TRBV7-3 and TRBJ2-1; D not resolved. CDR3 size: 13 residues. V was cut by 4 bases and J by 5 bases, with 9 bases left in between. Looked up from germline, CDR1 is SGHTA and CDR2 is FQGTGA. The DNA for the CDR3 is TGTGCCAGCAGCTCCGGGTCACACAATGAGCAGTTCTTC. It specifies CASSSGSHNEQFF.

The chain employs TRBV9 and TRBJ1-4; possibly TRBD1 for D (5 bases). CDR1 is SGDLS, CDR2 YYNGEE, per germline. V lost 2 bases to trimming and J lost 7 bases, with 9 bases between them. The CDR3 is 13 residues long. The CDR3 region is CASSVWDGEKLFF. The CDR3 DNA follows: TGTGCCAGCAGCGTGTGGGACGGTGAAAAACTGTTTTTT.

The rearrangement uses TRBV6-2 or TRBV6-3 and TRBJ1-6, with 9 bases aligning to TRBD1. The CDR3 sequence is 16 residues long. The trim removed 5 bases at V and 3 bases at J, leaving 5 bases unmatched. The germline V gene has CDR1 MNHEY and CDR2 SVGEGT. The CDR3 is CASSLQTGGYNSPLHF. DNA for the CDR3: TGTGCCAGCAGTCTCCAGACAGGGGGCTATAATTCACCCCTCCACTTT.

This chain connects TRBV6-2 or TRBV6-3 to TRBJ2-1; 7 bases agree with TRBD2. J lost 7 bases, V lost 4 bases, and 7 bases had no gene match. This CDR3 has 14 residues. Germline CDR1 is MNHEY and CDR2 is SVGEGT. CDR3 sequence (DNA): TGTGCCAGCAGTTCCTCACTCGGGAGGAATGAGCAGTTCTTC. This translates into CASSSSLGRNEQFF.

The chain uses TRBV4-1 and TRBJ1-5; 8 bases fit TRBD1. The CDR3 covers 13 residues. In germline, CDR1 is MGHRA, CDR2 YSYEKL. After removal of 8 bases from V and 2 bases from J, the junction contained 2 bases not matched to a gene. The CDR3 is CASGGQGNQPQHF. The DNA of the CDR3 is TGCGCCAGCGGGGGACAGGGCAATCAGCCCCAGCATTTT.

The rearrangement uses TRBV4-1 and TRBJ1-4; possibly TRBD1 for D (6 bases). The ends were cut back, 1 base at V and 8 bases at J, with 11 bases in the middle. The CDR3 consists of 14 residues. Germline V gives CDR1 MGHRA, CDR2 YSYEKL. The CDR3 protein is CASSQGDRNEKLFF. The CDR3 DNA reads TGCGCCAGCAGCCAAGGAGACAGGAACGAAAAACTGTTTTTT.